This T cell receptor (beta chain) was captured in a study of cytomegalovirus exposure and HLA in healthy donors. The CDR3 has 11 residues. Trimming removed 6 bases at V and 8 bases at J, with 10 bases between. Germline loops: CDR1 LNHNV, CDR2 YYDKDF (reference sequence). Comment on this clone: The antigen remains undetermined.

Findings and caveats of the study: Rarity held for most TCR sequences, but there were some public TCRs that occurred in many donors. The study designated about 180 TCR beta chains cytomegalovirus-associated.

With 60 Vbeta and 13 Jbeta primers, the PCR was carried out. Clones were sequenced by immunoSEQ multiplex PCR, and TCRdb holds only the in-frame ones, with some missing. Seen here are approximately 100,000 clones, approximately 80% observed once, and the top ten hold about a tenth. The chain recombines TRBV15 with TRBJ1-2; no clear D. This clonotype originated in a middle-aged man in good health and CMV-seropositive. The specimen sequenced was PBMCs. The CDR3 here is CATRAGMGYTF. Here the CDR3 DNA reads TGTGCCACCAGAGCGGGGATGGGCTACACCTTC.